This T cell receptor (beta chain) emerged from a study of naive and memory T cell subsets. The CDR3 sequence is 15 residues long. Germline V gives CDR1 SGHKS, CDR2 YYEKEE (reference sequence). The germline V and J ends were trimmed by 0 bases and 3 bases, with 12 bases remaining between them. This clonotype came up many times. The SP2 primer and nested alpha and beta constant region primers amplified ligated cDNA in four rounds. TCRdb re-called the 5' RACE reads through MiXCR, storing one row per CDR3 protein. This repertoire shows 25,000 to 35,000 distinct CDR3 sequences, 15% to 20% found once; its top ten account for 2% to 3%. A UMI-containing oligonucleotide was joined by 3' ligation to the TCR cDNA template. Reverse transcription used DNase-treated unsorted total RNA, aiming for roughly 1 to 1000 ng.

This chain links TRBV5-5 with TRBJ1-1, with D possibly matching TRBD1 (5 bases). The clonotype was recovered from a female donor in good health. In DNA, the CDR3 is TGTGCCAGCAGCTTGGCCATCGCAGGGTACACTGAAGCTTTCTTT. As protein: CASSLAIAGYTEAFF.